One sample yielded the 7 T cell receptor beta chains listed below, sequenced in a study of T cell responses to AZD1222 COVID-19 vaccine. Profiled with immunoSEQ multiplex PCR; TCRdb holds only in-frame clones, not every one. The sample yields under 150,000 clones, around 90% seen once. The sample was peripheral blood, taken on day 0 of AZD1222 vaccination. These receptors were obtained from an adult in good health.

The chain uses TRBV28 and TRBJ1-4; the match to TRBD1 covers 7 bases. Looked up from germline, CDR1 is MDHEN and CDR2 is SYDVKM. Trimming cost V 2 bases and J 8 bases; bases outside gene matches: 8. The CDR3 is made up of 15 amino acids. The CDR3 DNA follows: TGTGCCAGCAGTTTAACGACAGGGATGTCCGAAAAACTGTTTTTT. This gives the protein CASSLTTGMSEKLFF.

J is TRBJ1-3 and V is TRBV6-5, with D maybe TRBD1 (5 bases). Trimming cost V 3 bases and J 6 bases, with 9 bases left between them. This CDR3 has 13 residues. Germline V gene sequence: CDR1 MNHEY, CDR2 SVGAGI. CDR3 region: CASSYDSTNTIYF. The CDR3 DNA reads TGTGCCAGCAGTTATGACAGTACAAACACCATATATTTT.

V is TRBV7-9 and J is TRBJ1-2; D remains unclear. CDR3 length: 13 residues. V lost 2 bases and J 5 bases, leaving 9 bases between the germline ends. Germline loops: CDR1 SEHNR, CDR2 FQNEAQ (reference sequence). DNA for the CDR3: TGTGCCAGCAGCTTAATGGAGAATTATGGCTACACCTTC. The encoded protein is CASSLMENYGYTF.

The genes are TRBV6-5 and TRBJ2-2, with 9 bases that match TRBD1. The V gene's germline CDR1 is MNHEY and CDR2 SVGAGI. The CDR3 covers 14 residues. Trimming removed 6 bases from V and 9 bases from J; junction bases left unmatched: 8. The CDR3 bases are TGTGCCAGCAGCCGGACAGGGGATGGGAGGGAGCTGTTTTTT. As protein: CASSRTGDGRELFF.

This chain joins TRBV5-1 and TRBJ2-3, with D perhaps TRBD2 (6 bases). The germline gives CDR1 SGHRS, CDR2 YFSETQ. The CDR3 is made up of 14 amino acids. Trimming left V 0 bases short and J 1 base short, with 6 bases between. CDR3 bases: TGCGCCAGCAGCTTGGGGGGGGGCACAGATACGCAGTATTTT. Translated: CASSLGGGTDTQYF. Full variable domain (rest looked up from reference TRBV5-1 and TRBJ2-3): KAGVTQTPRYLIKTRGQQVTLSCSPISGHRSVSWYQQTPGQGLQFLFEYFSETQRNKGNFPGRFSGRQFSNSRSEMNVSTLELGDSALYLCASSLGGGTDTQYFGPGTRLTVL.

The chain employs TRBV6-2 or TRBV6-3 and TRBJ1-1, with D possibly being TRBD1 (5 bases). This CDR3 contains 14 residues. Germline V gene data show CDR1 as MNHEY and CDR2 as SVGEGT. V was clipped by 2 bases and J by 8 bases, with 15 bases between them. The CDR3 loop is CASSYRGAYREAFF. The CDR3 region has the DNA TGTGCCAGCAGTTACAGGGGTGCTTATAGGGAAGCTTTCTTT.

The chain joins TRBV11-2 to TRBJ1-3; D call uncertain. This CDR3 spans 12 amino acids. Germline assignment: CDR1 SGHAT and CDR2 FQNNGV. With 0 bases removed from V and 4 bases from J, the gap between germline ends came to 1 base. This chain's CDR3 is CASSLEGNTIYF. As DNA, the CDR3 is TGTGCCAGCAGCTTAGAAGGAAACACCATATATTTT.